This record concerns one TCR beta chain sequence. As yet, its antigen is unknown. Researchers amplified the TCR beta CDR3 regions from RNA transcripts. TCR CDR3 regions were first amplified by RT-PCR with HTBI primers. TCRdb used MiXCR to reprocess the multiplex PCR reads, holding one entry per CDR3 protein. The table lists under 350,000 distinct CDR3 sequences, over 15% of them singletons. The sample originates from a study of T cells in Graves' hyperthyroidism and ophthalmopathy. Study-wide context: Peripheral blood draws took place at initial diagnosis, ahead of any treatment. Points from the study as a whole: Most thyroid clonotypes expanded above 0.001 were also detected in blood.

Individuals with ophthalmopathy presented a Clinical Activity Score of at least 3, a NOSPECS grade of at least 4 and a duration under 3 months. CDR1 and CDR2 (germline): SGHRS, YFSETQ. The CDR3 has 15 residues. V trimming: 4 bases; J trimming: 5 bases; junction bases outside the gene matches: 9. The source of this sequence is a woman aged 55 to 70 with Graves' ophthalmopathy. Sequenced sample: blood. The chain uses TRBV5-1 and TRBJ2-7; 10 bases are shared with TRBD1. The DNA of the CDR3 is TGCGCCAGCAGCCTGAGGACGACAGGGGGCGACGAGCAGTACTTC. Protein sequence: CASSLRTTGGDEQYF.